The 26 T cell receptor beta chains below all came from one sample that was sequenced in a study of cytomegalovirus exposure and HLA in healthy donors (dated by TCRdb to about 2017). Library prep was done by the immunoSEQ multiplex PCR assay. For the multiplex PCR, a mixture combining 60 forward primers for TCR Vbeta segments and 13 reverse primers for TCR Jbeta segments was used. TCRdb mirrors the immuneACCESS table, restricted to in-frame sequences. Some clones are absent from its copies; in checked studies, under half trace to an unresolved V gene, and the reason for the others is unknown. Here the sample has more than 150,000 clones; less than 90% occur a single time. 0.2% to 0.3% of the sample is in the top ten clones. Sequencing input: PBMCs. These receptors all stem from a girl under two years old in good health and CMV-seronegative.

J is TRBJ2-1 and V is TRBV30; 7 nucleotides align to TRBD1. J gave up 6 bases and V 3 bases, and 8 bases lay outside the gene matches. From germline, CDR1 is GTSNPN and CDR2 SVGIG (reference sequence). The CDR3 covers 14 residues. The DNA of the CDR3 is TGTGCCTGGAGACAGGGGAACCGGGGCAATGAGCAGTTCTTC. Protein sequence: CAWRQGNRGNEQFF.

The gene calls are TRBV5-1 and TRBJ2-7; no clear D gene. The CDR3 has 13 residues. V was clipped by 4 bases and J by 7 bases, with 15 bases between them. Germline V gene data show CDR1 as SGHRS and CDR2 as YFSETQ. The CDR3 coding sequence is TGCGCCAGCAGCCCCGTTCTCTTCCGGGAGCAGTACTTC. Protein sequence: CASSPVLFREQYF.

This clone came up a few times. The rearrangement links TRBV4-3 to TRBJ2-5, with TRBD2 matching 8 bases. The V segment lost 1 base and the J segment 2 bases; nucleotides outside the gene matches: 6. The length of the CDR3 is 16 residues. The V gene's germline CDR1 is LGHNA and CDR2 YSLEER. This CDR3 reads CASSQGALAAQETQYF. The DNA of the CDR3 is TGCGCCAGCAGCCAAGGGGCACTAGCGGCTCAAGAGACCCAGTACTTC.

The rearrangement links TRBV5-4 to TRBJ2-3; the match to TRBD2 covers 7 bases. The V segment lost 1 base and the J segment 3 bases; nucleotides outside the gene matches: 2. In germline, CDR1 is SGHNT, CDR2 YYREEE (reference sequence). This CDR3 region has 14 residues. CDR3 bases: TGTGCCAGCAGCTTGAGACTAGCTACAGATACGCAGTATTTT. This gives the protein CASSLRLATDTQYF.

The V and J genes are TRBV19 and TRBJ1-4; D is undetermined. The CDR3 has 13 amino acids. V was clipped by 5 bases and J by 6 bases, with 10 bases between them. Germline values: CDR1 LNHDA, CDR2 SQIVND (reference sequence). The CDR3 DNA is TGTGCCAGTAGTGTACCTCAGTATGAAAAACTGTTTTTT. This translates into CASSVPQYEKLFF. Full variable domain (missing parts from reference TRBV19 and TRBJ1-4): DGGITQSPKYLFRKEGQNVTLSCEQNLNHDAMYWYRQDPGQGLRLIYYSQIVNDFQKGDIAEGYSVSREKKESFPLTVTSAQKNPTAFYLCASSVPQYEKLFFGSGTQLSVL.

In nucleotides, the CDR3 is TGTGCCAGCAGCTCCCGGACAGGAATAGGCTATGGCTACACCTTC. Amino acid sequence: CASSSRTGIGYGYTF. The chain recombines TRBV7-8 with TRBJ1-2; 7 bases are a match to TRBD1. The V gene end was trimmed by 4 bases and the J gene end by 4 bases; junction bases not matched to a gene: 9. This CDR3 is 15 amino acids long. CDR1 is SGHVS, CDR2 FQNEAQ, per germline.

This clone is a singleton in its sample. The CDR3 loop is CASSLAPTGSNQPQHF. CDR3 in DNA: TGTGCCAGCAGCCTCGCCCCGACAGGGAGCAATCAGCCCCAGCATTTT. The rearrangement uses TRBV6-6 and TRBJ1-5, with 7 positions matching TRBD1. The length of the CDR3 is 16 residues. Looked up from germline, CDR1 is MNHNY and CDR2 is SVGAGI (reference sequence). The trim removed 6 bases at V and 1 base at J, leaving 9 bases unmatched.

The rearrangement uses TRBV30 and TRBJ2-7, with 7 nucleotides matching TRBD2. The trim removed 0 bases at V and 4 bases at J, leaving 3 bases unmatched. Germline V gene lookup returns CDR1 GTSNPN and CDR2 SVGIG (reference sequence). CDR3 size: 13 residues. As DNA, the CDR3 is TGTGCCTGGAGTGTTAATAGCGGGTACGAGCAGTACTTC. Its protein is CAWSVNSGYEQYF.

The genes are TRBV10-3 and TRBJ2-3; D gene uncertain. The V end was cut by 2 bases, the J end by 7 bases, with 16 bases between. Germline-derived CDR1 and CDR2 are ENHRY and SYGVKD. The CDR3 length is 15 residues. For the CDR3, the DNA is TGTGCCATCAGTGAGGGCAGCCCCTTCAGGAATACGCAGTATTTT. The encoded protein is CAISEGSPFRNTQYF.

The chain carries TRBV4-3 and TRBJ2-7; the match to TRBD1 covers 8 bases. CDR3 length: 15 residues. The V gene's germline CDR1 is LGHNA and CDR2 YSLEER. Losses at the gene ends were 1 base for V and 3 bases for J; bases not matched to a gene: 5. Here the CDR3 DNA reads TGCGCCAGCAGCCAAGCGACAGGGGAATACTACGAGCAGTACTTC. Translated: CASSQATGEYYEQYF.

The V gene is TRBV18, the J gene TRBJ1-1; no reliable D call. The CDR3 is made up of 14 amino acids. CDR1 and CDR2 (germline): KGHSH, LQKENI. Trimming took off 2 bases at V and 3 bases at J, with 10 bases between the two ends. This CDR3 is CASSPEGWDTEAFF. The CDR3 nucleotides read TGTGCCAGCTCACCAGAGGGATGGGACACTGAAGCTTTCTTT. Full variable domain (rest looked up from reference TRBV18 and TRBJ1-1): NAGVMQNPRHLVRRRGQEARLRCSPMKGHSHVYWYRQLPEEGLKFMVYLQKENIIDESGMPKERFSAEFPKEGPSILRIQQVVRGDSAAYFCASSPEGWDTEAFFGQGTRLTVV.

The chain combines TRBV4-3 with TRBJ1-4; 12 nucleotides match TRBD1. CDR1 is LGHNA, CDR2 YSLEER, per germline. V lost 1 base and J lost 6; bases outside the gene matches: 3. This CDR3 comprises 16 residues. CDR3 DNA: TGCGCCAGCAGCCAAGCCGGGACAGGGGGCGATGAAAAACTGTTTTTT. Its translation is CASSQAGTGGDEKLFF.

The chain combines TRBV4-3 with TRBJ2-1; a possible D gene is TRBD1 (7 bases). The CDR3 sequence is 19 residues long. CDR1 is LGHNA and CDR2 is YSLEER in the germline V gene. Trimming removed 4 bases from V and 4 bases from J, with 26 bases in between. The CDR3 DNA sequence: TGCGCCAGCAGCCTCCGTAAGCCCGGGCGGCGGGGACAGTACAATGAGCAGTTCTTC. Protein product: CASSLRKPGRRGQYNEQFF.

This clone came up once. The CDR3 loop is CASSVGPGYAGSPLHF. The CDR3 coding sequence is TGTGCCAGCAGCGTAGGACCAGGGTATGCGGGATCACCCCTCCACTTT. The rearrangement uses TRBV9 and TRBJ1-6; perhaps TRBD1 as D (5 bases). Per the germline V gene, CDR1 is SGDLS and CDR2 is YYNGEE. CDR3 length: 16 residues. V dropped 0 bases and J dropped 10 bases, with 17 bases sitting between them.

The chain couples TRBV5-1 to TRBJ2-5; possibly TRBD2 for D (5 bases). The CDR3 runs 15 residues. Germline assignment: CDR1 SGHRS and CDR2 YFSETQ. V shed 4 bases and J shed 5 bases, with 18 bases lying between them. DNA of the CDR3: TGCGCCAGCAGCACAAAACTAACTAGGTTGGAGACCCAGTACTTC. It is translated as CASSTKLTRLETQYF.

This clone has only one observation. The V and J genes are TRBV7-6 and TRBJ2-7, with TRBD2 matching 11 bases. V shed 4 bases and J 4 bases; nucleotides not matched to a gene: 15. CDR1 and CDR2 (germline): SGHVS, FNYEAQ. CDR3 length: 18 residues. The CDR3 reads CASSSGGLAGGVRYEQYF. The CDR3 bases are TGTGCCAGCAGCTCCGGGGGCCTAGCGGGAGGTGTTAGGTACGAGCAGTACTTC.

This chain joins TRBV6-6 and TRBJ2-5; D might be TRBD2 (5 bases). There are 15 residues in the CDR3. CDR1 and CDR2 from the germline V gene are MNHNY and SVGAGI (reference sequence). Trimming stripped 0 bases from V and 2 bases from J, with 10 bases between. The CDR3 region has the DNA TGTGCCAGCAGTTACTCGGGCGGGCGGCAAGAGACCCAGTACTTC. It codes for CASSYSGGRQETQYF.

V gene TRBV27 combines with J gene TRBJ2-5, with 9 bases matching TRBD2. The last part of the DNA fits TRBJ2-7 better; the J call may be wrong. Germline CDR1 reads MNHEY; CDR2 reads SMNVEV (reference sequence). The CDR3 runs 14 residues. The CDR3 DNA follows: TGTGCCAGCAGTTTAATAGCGGGAGCTTACGAGCAGTACTTC. This sequence encodes CASSLIAGAYEQYF.

The chain is built from TRBV21-1 and TRBJ2-5; the listed D gene, TRBD1, was not tested against the DNA. TRBV21-1 is termed a pseudogene. CDR3 length: 16 residues. The CDR3 sequence is CASSKARRDREETQYF. The CDR3 region has the DNA TGTGCCAGCAGCAAAGCCCGCCGGGACAGGGAAGAGACCCAGTACTTC.

The J gene is TRBJ1-1, the V gene TRBV7-6, with D uncertain. The CDR3 extends over 13 amino acids. V lost 3 bases and J 4 bases, leaving 9 bases between the germline ends. The V gene's germline CDR1 is SGHVS and CDR2 FNYEAQ. Here the CDR3 reads CASSFRRGTEAFF. Written as DNA, the CDR3 is TGTGCCAGCAGCTTTCGACGGGGCACTGAAGCTTTCTTT.

The genes are TRBV25-1 and TRBJ2-2, with 11 bases identical to TRBD1. The J segment lost 4 bases and the V segment lost 2 bases, leaving 0 bases of the junction unmatched. Germline V gene data show CDR1 as MGHDK and CDR2 as SYGVNS. The CDR3 is 15 amino acids. In nucleotides, the CDR3 is TGTGCCAGCAGTGAAGGGACAGGGGGCACCGGGGAGCTGTTTTTT. This sequence encodes CASSEGTGGTGELFF.

The chain employs TRBV10-3 and TRBJ2-1, with 14 bases aligning to TRBD2. The CDR3 consists of 14 residues. The germline CDR1 and CDR2 sequences are ENHRY and SYGVKD. Trimming took 9 bases from V and 6 from J; bases not matched to a gene: 4. CDR3: CAMGLAGASNEQFF. The CDR3 nucleotides are TGTGCCATGGGACTAGCGGGGGCCTCCAATGAGCAGTTCTTC.

The V and J genes are TRBV5-1 and TRBJ2-1; D call uncertain. The V end lost 0 bases, the J end lost 0 bases, and 7 bases lay between the germline ends. The V gene's germline CDR1 is SGHRS and CDR2 YFSETQ. This CDR3 spans 15 amino acids. The CDR3 coding sequence is TGCGCCAGCAGCTTGGGGGCAGTCTCCTACAATGAGCAGTTCTTC. Protein: CASSLGAVSYNEQFF.

The J gene is TRBJ1-5, the V gene TRBV2, with D perhaps matching TRBD1 (6 bases). CDR3 length equals 12 residues. The germline V gene encodes CDR1 SNHLY and CDR2 FYNNEI. The germline V and J ends were trimmed by 3 bases and 6 bases, with 6 bases remaining between them. In nucleotides, the CDR3 is TGTGCCAGCAGTGACAGGGGTCAGCCCCAGCATTTT. This codes for CASSDRGQPQHF.

V and J are TRBV19 and TRBJ2-4; 8 nucleotides align to TRBD1. Trimming removed 6 bases from V and 7 bases from J; junction bases left unmatched: 11. CDR3 length equals 15 residues. Germline CDR1 is LNHDA and CDR2 is SQIVND (reference sequence). The CDR3 DNA reads TGTGCCAGTAGGGATAACGACAGGGGCAATAACATTCAGTACTTC. Its translation: CASRDNDRGNNIQYF.

CDR3 amino acids: CSVEDQGEVEAFF. The CDR3 nucleotides are TGCAGCGTTGAAGATCAGGGGGAAGTAGAGGCTTTCTTT. This chain connects TRBV29-1 to TRBJ1-1, with TRBD1 matching over 7 bases. CDR3 length: 13 amino acids. Trimming at V came to 0 bases and at J to 11 bases, leaving 9 bases not matched to a gene. Germline assignment: CDR1 SQVTM and CDR2 ANQGSEA.